This TCR beta chain was sequenced during a study of T cells in localized non-small cell lung cancer. Clones were read by immunoSEQ multiplex PCR, and TCRdb kept only the in-frame ones, dropping some. This table holds a few thousand clones, about 15% found once. With respect to this clone: The antigen is unknown.

CDR3 length: 15 residues. Germline lookup yields CDR1 SGDLS and CDR2 YYNGEE. J was trimmed by 5 bases and V by 2 bases; bases with no gene match: 7. Whole-study findings and limits: Adjacent lung held a median roughly 60 of the top 100 tumor clones. The tumor had only one region sequenced, so heterogeneity remains possible.

Sequences were derived from lung tumor tissue, sampled before any cancer treatment. The gene calls are TRBV9 and TRBJ2-7; TRBD2 aligns across 10 bases. This sequence was found in a woman aged 40 to 75 with stage II lung adenocarcinoma. CDR3 nucleotides: TGTGCCAGCAGCGTGTCCCCTCTAGCGGGGGACGAGCAGTACTTC. Protein: CASSVSPLAGDEQYF.